Shown below are 15 T cell receptor beta chains from a single sample sequenced in a study of T cell repertoires in cytomegalovirus infection. Their antigen targets remain unknown. TCRdb redid the calling of the reads with MiXCR, one entry per CDR3 protein. The sample consists of approximately 100,000 distinct CDR3 sequences, roughly 30% of them appearing once. The sequencing used CD8+ T cells from cultured PBMCs, collected from culture after CMV antigen stimulation. The receptor set was obtained from a human donor in good health (CMV status not recorded). Some clones in this sample may be carry-over from other donors' samples.

This clonotype was found a few times. The chain links TRBV28 to TRBJ1-1, with D maybe TRBD1 (5 bases). CDR3 length equals 15 residues. V was cut by 5 bases and J by 4 bases, with 17 bases left in between. CDR1 MDHEN and CDR2 SYDVKM come from the germline V gene. CDR3 residues: CASSPRGVPGTEAFF. CDR3 in DNA: TGTGCCAGCAGTCCACGGGGGGTGCCCGGCACTGAAGCTTTCTTT. The whole variable domain, remainder taken from reference TRBV28 and TRBJ1-1, is DVKVTQSSRYLVKRTGEKVFLECVQDMDHENMFWYRQDPGLGLRLIYFSYDVKMKEKGDIPEGYSVSREKKERFSLILESASTNQTSMYLCASSPRGVPGTEAFFGQGTRLTVV.

The chain couples TRBV27 to TRBJ2-1; perhaps TRBD2 as D (5 bases). CDR1 MNHEY and CDR2 SMNVEV come from the germline V gene (reference sequence). V was shortened by 3 bases and J by 0 bases, with 12 bases between the two germline ends. The CDR3 is made up of 16 amino acids. The CDR3 DNA reads as TGTGCCAGCAGTTTTAGCGACGGGATCTCCTACAATGAGCAGTTCTTC. Its translation: CASSFSDGISYNEQFF.

In this sample, this clonotype turned up a few times. The chain recombines TRBV7-6 with TRBJ1-2, with a tentative D call TRBD1 (5 bases). The CDR3 is 15 amino acids. CDR1 is SGHVS and CDR2 is FNYEAQ in the germline V gene. Trimming took 1 base from V and 1 from J, leaving 10 bases between them. The CDR3 bases are TGTGCCAGCAGCTTAGAAGCAGGGAATAACTATGGCTACACCTTC. It translates to CASSLEAGNNYGYTF.

This clonotype has a count of ten or more. This sequence joins TRBV28 and TRBJ1-1; D is undetermined. Germline V lookup: CDR1 MDHEN, CDR2 SYDVKM. The CDR3 loop spans 13 amino acids. Trimming left V 3 bases short and J 3 bases short, with 8 bases between. CDR3: CASSLVGDTEAFF. Written as DNA, the CDR3 is TGTGCCAGCAGTTTGGTCGGGGACACTGAAGCTTTCTTT.

J is TRBJ2-1 and V is TRBV15; D uncertain. The CDR3 extends over 15 amino acids. Germline CDR1 is LNHNV and CDR2 is YYDKDF (reference sequence). V lost 0 bases and J lost 3, with 9 bases in between. The CDR3 DNA follows: TGTGCCACCAGCAGAGATCGCGCGGACTACAATGAGCAGTTCTTC. Its translation: CATSRDRADYNEQFF.

The table lists this clonotype with a count of one. The V call is TRBV11-1, the J call TRBJ1-6; D perhaps matches TRBD1 (5 bases). In germline, CDR1 is SGHAT, CDR2 FQDESV (reference sequence). The CDR3 length is 13 residues. The V end lost 2 bases, the J end lost 9 bases, and 8 bases lay between the germline ends. The CDR3 DNA follows: TGTGCCAGCAGCTTACAGGGAGGTTCACCCCTCCACTTT. Translating it yields CASSLQGGSPLHF.

The rearrangement links TRBV12-3 or TRBV12-4 to TRBJ2-7; the match to TRBD2 covers 7 bases. This CDR3 spans 14 amino acids. The CDR3 is CATGLGGIPYEQYF. CDR3 in DNA: TGTGCTACCGGGCTCGGGGGGATCCCCTACGAGCAGTACTTC.

V is TRBV7-3 and J is TRBJ1-1, with D perhaps matching TRBD1 (5 bases). The CDR3 is 15 residues long. Trimming stripped 5 bases from V and 4 bases from J, with 17 bases between. CDR1 and CDR2 (germline): SGHTA, FQGTGA. The CDR3 spells CASSRQGGGVTEAFF. CDR3 nucleotide sequence: TGTGCCAGCAGCCGTCAAGGTGGGGGGGTCACTGAAGCTTTCTTT.

This clonotype has just a few counts. The rearrangement joins TRBV7-9 to TRBJ1-1, with 11 bases identical to TRBD1. V lost 0 bases to trimming and J lost 1 base; unmatched junction nucleotides: 1. Germline values: CDR1 SEHNR, CDR2 FQNEAQ (reference sequence). The CDR3 totals 16 residues. This CDR3 reads CASSLAGQGENTEAFF. The CDR3 nucleotides read TGTGCCAGCAGCTTAGCGGGACAGGGGGAGAACACTGAAGCTTTCTTT.

The chain employs TRBV7-3 and TRBJ2-1, with 8 bases aligning to TRBD2. The CDR3 is 15 amino acids. CDR1 is SGHTA, CDR2 FQGTGA, per germline. The V segment lost 4 bases and the J segment 2 bases; nucleotides outside the gene matches: 4. CDR3 amino acids: CASSSNSGAYNEQFF. CDR3 in DNA: TGTGCCAGCAGCTCCAATAGCGGGGCCTACAATGAGCAGTTCTTC.

The chain combines TRBV12-3 or TRBV12-4 with TRBJ2-2; a weak D match, TRBD1 (5 bases). With 2 bases removed from V and 0 bases from J, the gap between germline ends came to 13 bases. The CDR3 runs to 17 residues. The CDR3 protein is CASSLIFGHPNTGELFF. The CDR3 DNA sequence: TGTGCCAGCAGTTTAATTTTCGGACACCCGAACACCGGGGAGCTGTTTTTT.

This clonotype was seen more than once but under ten times. The V call is TRBV24-1, the J call TRBJ2-7, with D possibly being TRBD2 (5 bases). With 4 bases removed from V and 4 bases from J, the gap between germline ends came to 10 bases. The CDR3 is made up of 13 amino acids. Germline CDR1 reads KGHDR; CDR2 reads SFDVKD. The CDR3 DNA follows: TGTGCCACCAGTGACCCGGGATCGTACGAGCAGTACTTC. Translation: CATSDPGSYEQYF.

This clonotype was seen ten or more times. The chain has TRBV20-1 and TRBJ2-1, with 7 nucleotides matching TRBD2. Germline CDR1 reads DFQATT; CDR2 reads SNEGSKA (reference sequence). Losses at the gene ends were 8 bases for V and 2 bases for J; bases not matched to a gene: 6. This CDR3 spans 13 amino acids. The CDR3 bases are TGCAGTCTGGCGGGGGAAACCTACAATGAGCAGTTCTTC. Encoded protein: CSLAGETYNEQFF.

This clonotype was seen more than once but under ten times. The chain employs TRBV2 and TRBJ2-1; no reliable D call. The V gene lost 5 bases and the J gene lost 8 bases, with 10 bases spanning the gap. CDR1 and CDR2 (germline): SNHLY, FYNNEI. The length of the CDR3 is 12 residues. CDR3 in DNA: TGTGCCAGCAGTATTGAGTCCGATGAGCAGTTCTTC. Translated: CASSIESDEQFF.

This clonotype was detected only a few times. The chain is built from TRBV9 and TRBJ2-7, with D unclear. CDR3 length: 12 residues. Trimming left V 2 bases short and J 5 bases short, with 8 bases between. CDR1 is SGDLS and CDR2 is YYNGEE in the germline V gene. The CDR3 reads CASSVFDDEQYF. CDR3 DNA: TGTGCCAGCAGCGTCTTCGACGACGAGCAGTACTTC.